In this sample, the clone carrying this TCR beta chain turned up once. Trimming stripped 8 bases from V and 2 bases from J, with 19 bases between. The germline V gene encodes CDR1 MNHNY and CDR2 SVGAGI (reference sequence). The CDR3 totals 16 residues. The source of the sample is a study of T cell changes during pregnancy in multiple sclerosis. The data were produced by immunoSEQ multiplex PCR, yet TCRdb's version contains in-frame clones alone and is incomplete. This sample carries tens of thousands of clones, around 86% of them seen once, and the ten largest clones take around 8%. The receptor comes from a female donor in good health, enrolled as a control in a pregnancy study. This specimen was CD8+ T cells from peripheral blood mononuclear cells, taken in the first trimester of pregnancy. The chain has TRBV6-6 and TRBJ1-5; tentative D call: TRBD1 (5 bases). The CDR3 sequence: CASSGGFRIGNQPQHF. The CDR3 region has the DNA TGTGCCAGCTCCGGGGGGTTCCGTATAGGCAATCAGCCCCAGCATTTT.